Here is one TCR beta chain with its context. The antigen remains unidentified. The sample is drawn from a study of cytomegalovirus exposure and HLA in healthy donors. Study-wide findings and caveats: Cytomegalovirus association was listed for approximately 150 TCR beta chains. An analysis that came later showed most CMV-associated TCR beta chains appearing HLA-restricted.

PCR primers comprised 60 Vbeta and 13 Jbeta primers. Per the authors' pipeline: Roughly 80 million unique TCR beta chains, about 11 million of them shared, were counted by a later analysis. Profiled with immunoSEQ multiplex PCR; TCRdb holds only in-frame clones, not every one. D and trimming were read from the DNA, whereas the V and J calls and clone size are those reported in that table. Its listing shows just under 65,000 clones. Germline CDR1 and CDR2: MNHEY and SVGAGI. This CDR3 is 13 amino acids long. Trimming left V 7 bases short and J 1 base short, with 10 bases between. The chain recombines TRBV6-5 with TRBJ2-5; possibly TRBD1 for D (5 bases). Sequenced sample: PBMCs. This receptor was obtained from a boy aged 5-17 years in good health and CMV-seronegative. The DNA for the CDR3 is TGTGCCAGCACCACAGGCTTCCAAGAGACCCAGTACTTC. This gives the protein CASTTGFQETQYF.